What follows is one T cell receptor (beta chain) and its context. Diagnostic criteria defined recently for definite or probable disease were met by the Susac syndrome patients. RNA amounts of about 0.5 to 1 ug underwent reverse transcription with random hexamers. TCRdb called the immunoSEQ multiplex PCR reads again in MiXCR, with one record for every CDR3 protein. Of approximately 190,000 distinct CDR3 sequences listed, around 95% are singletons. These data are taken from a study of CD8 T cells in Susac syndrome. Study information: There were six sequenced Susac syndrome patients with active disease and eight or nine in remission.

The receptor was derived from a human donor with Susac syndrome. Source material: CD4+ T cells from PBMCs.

CDR3: CASSLYGSGANVLTF. CDR3 bases: TGTGCCAGCAGCTTGTACGGCTCTGGGGCCAACGTCCTGACTTTC. V usage is TRBV5-6 and J usage is TRBJ2-6; no clear D. The germline V gene has CDR1 SGHDT and CDR2 YYEEEE. Trimming removed 1 base from V and 0 bases from J, with 5 bases in between. The CDR3 runs to 15 residues.